This T cell receptor (beta chain) originates from a study of control samples from healthy donors and cancer patients. The CDR3 has 13 residues. Germline V gene lookup returns CDR1 MDHEN and CDR2 SYDVKM. Between the trimmed V and J ends, which lost 6 bases and 7 bases, there was a span of 14 bases. Measured with immunoSEQ multiplex PCR; TCRdb has only the in-frame clones, and not every one. The profile shows fewer than 85,000 clones, about 94% of them singletons. Sequencing was carried out using blood. The V and J genes are TRBV28 and TRBJ2-3, with D perhaps TRBD1 or TRBD2 (5 bases each). The sequence came from a woman in her thirties in good health. The CDR3 loop reads CASRPSGTNTQYF. The CDR3, as DNA: TGTGCCAGCAGACCCTCGGGGACGAATACGCAGTATTTT.